This TCR beta chain was recorded in a study of T-cell memory formation after mild COVID-19. At the level of the study: TCR clusters largely stayed donor specific.

The study's findings and limits: CD4/CD8 balance held among clones contracting day 15 to 85, and later expanders leaned CD4+. For contracting clones, CD4+ ones sat mainly in CM and EM, CD8+ in EMRA. In pre-infection memory, a portion of responding clones appeared, which suggested that cross-reactive memory joined.

TCRdb ran MiXCR on the 5' RACE reads and lists one entry per CDR3 protein. The profile shows about 260,000 distinct CDR3 sequences, less than 9.5% of them singletons. V lost 10 bases and J lost 9, with 14 bases in between. The CDR3 is made up of 11 amino acids. The germline V gene encodes CDR1 SGHAT and CDR2 FQNNGV. Points on this clonotype: Its antigen remains unknown.

The chain combines TRBV11-2 with TRBJ2-3; D is tentatively TRBD1 or TRBD2 (5 bases each). The TCR sequence derives from a man younger than 30 who had mild COVID-19 (a few samples of this study predate the infection). Cell type and time point are not known. The sequencing sample was made of PBMCs or a T cell subset sorted from them (not recorded which). The CDR3 region has the DNA TGTGCCACGGGACGGACTGGCACGCAGTATTTT. Protein: CATGRTGTQYF.